The clone carrying this TCR beta chain has a handful of counts. The antigen is unknown. The sample comes from a study of blood T cells in healthy people across ages. Overall study results and limits: The unknown donor CMV status may have confounded expanded clonotype changes.

CDR1 is SEHNR and CDR2 is FQNEAQ in the germline V gene (reference sequence). V lost 1 base and J lost 11, with 8 bases in between. The CDR3 is 11 residues long. A sample-barcoded 5' primer and a J-beta primer mix were used in a second PCR of roughly 7 to 11 cycles. A 12-random-nucleotide template-switch adaptor tagged each cDNA molecule. TCRdb re-called the 5' RACE reads through MiXCR, storing one row per CDR3 protein. The sample contains roughly 1,500,000 distinct CDR3 sequences, 30% to 35% of which appear only once. The sequenced sample was blood. The receptor comes from a woman aged 30 to 39 in good health. The rearrangement joins TRBV7-9 to TRBJ1-1; unclear D gene. CDR3 sequence reads: CASSLDLSAFF. The CDR3 DNA reads TGTGCCAGCAGCTTAGATTTAAGCGCTTTCTTT.